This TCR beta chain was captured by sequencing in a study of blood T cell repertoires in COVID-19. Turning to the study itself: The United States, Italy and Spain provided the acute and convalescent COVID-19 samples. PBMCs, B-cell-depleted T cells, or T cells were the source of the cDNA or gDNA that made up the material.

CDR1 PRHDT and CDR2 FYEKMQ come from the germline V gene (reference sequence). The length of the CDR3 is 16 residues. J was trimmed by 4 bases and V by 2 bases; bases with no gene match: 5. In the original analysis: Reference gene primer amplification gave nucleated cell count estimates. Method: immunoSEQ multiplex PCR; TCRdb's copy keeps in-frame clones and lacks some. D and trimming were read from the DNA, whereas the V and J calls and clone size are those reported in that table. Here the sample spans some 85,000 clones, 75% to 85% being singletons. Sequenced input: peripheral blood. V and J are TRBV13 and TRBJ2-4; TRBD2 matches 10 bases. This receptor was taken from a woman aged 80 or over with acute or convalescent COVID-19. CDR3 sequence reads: CASSLRTSGVKNIQYF. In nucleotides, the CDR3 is TGTGCCAGCAGCTTACGTACTAGCGGGGTAAAAAACATTCAGTACTTC. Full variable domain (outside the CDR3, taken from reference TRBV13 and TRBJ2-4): AAGVIQSPRHLIKEKRETATLKCYPIPRHDTVYWYQQGPGQDPQFLISFYEKMQSDKGSIPDRFSAQQFSDYHSELNMSSLELGDSALYFCASSLRTSGVKNIQYFGAGTRLSVL.